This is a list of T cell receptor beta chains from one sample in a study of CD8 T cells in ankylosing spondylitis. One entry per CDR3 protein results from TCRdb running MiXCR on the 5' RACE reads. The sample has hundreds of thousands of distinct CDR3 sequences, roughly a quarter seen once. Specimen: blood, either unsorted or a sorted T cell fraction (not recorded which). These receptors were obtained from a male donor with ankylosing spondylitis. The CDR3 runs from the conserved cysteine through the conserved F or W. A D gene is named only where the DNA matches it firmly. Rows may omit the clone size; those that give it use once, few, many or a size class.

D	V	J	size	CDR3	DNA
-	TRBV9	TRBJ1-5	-	CASSVGLNNQPQHF	TGTGCCAGCAGCGTGGGCCTTAACAATCAGCCCCAGCATTTT
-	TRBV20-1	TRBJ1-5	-	CSARTPLALGQNQPQHF	TGCAGTGCTAGAACCCCTCTTGCTCTCGGACAGAATCAGCCCCAGCATTTT
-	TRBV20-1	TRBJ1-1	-	CSARGTEAFF	TGCAGTGCAAGGGGAACTGAAGCTTTCTTT
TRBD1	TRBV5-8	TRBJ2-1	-	CASSLGPDRTVDEQFF	TGTGCCAGCAGCTTGGGCCCGGACAGGACCGTCGATGAGCAGTTCTTC
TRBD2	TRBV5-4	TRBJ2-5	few	CASSTSGTSTETQYF	TGTGCCAGCAGCACATCCGGGACTAGCACGGAGACCCAGTACTTC
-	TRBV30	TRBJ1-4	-	CAWSAGINEKLFF	TGTGCCTGGAGTGCAGGGATTAATGAAAAACTGTTTTTT
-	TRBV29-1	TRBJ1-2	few	CSVEVPPVNYGYTF	TGCAGCGTTGAAGTCCCTCCGGTGAACTATGGCTACACCTTC
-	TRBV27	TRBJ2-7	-	CASSRAGTLSYEQYF	TGTGCCAGCAGTAGAGCCGGGACACTTTCCTACGAGCAGTACTTC
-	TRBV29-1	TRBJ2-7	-	CSATEGYEQYF	TGCAGCGCCACTGAGGGCTACGAGCAGTACTTC
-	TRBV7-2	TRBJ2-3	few	CASSLGSRGFRDTQYF	TGTGCCAGCAGCTTAGGTAGCCGGGGGTTTAGAGATACGCAGTATTTT
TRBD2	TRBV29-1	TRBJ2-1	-	CSVVLAGAGEQFF	TGCAGCGTTGTTCTAGCGGGAGCGGGTGAGCAGTTCTTC
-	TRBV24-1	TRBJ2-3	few	CATSAGSTDTQYF	TGTGCCACCAGTGCCGGCTCCACAGATACGCAGTATTTT
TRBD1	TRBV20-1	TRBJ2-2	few	CSAVRDRLAGELFF	TGCAGTGCTGTCCGGGACAGGTTAGCCGGGGAGCTGTTTTTT
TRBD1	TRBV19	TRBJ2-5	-	CASSPWDRQETQYF	TGTGCCAGTTCCCCGTGGGACAGACAAGAGACCCAGTACTTC
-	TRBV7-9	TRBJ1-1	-	CASSGRTRQNTEAFF	TGTGCCAGCAGCGGACGGACACGACAAAACACTGAAGCTTTCTTT
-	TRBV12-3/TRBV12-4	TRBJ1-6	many	CASSLAGTYSPLHF	TGTGCCAGCAGTTTGGCCGGGACCTATTCACCCCTCCACTTT
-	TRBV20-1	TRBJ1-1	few	CSAPFGIGQSEAFF	TGCAGTGCCCCCTTTGGTATCGGTCAAAGTGAAGCTTTCTTT
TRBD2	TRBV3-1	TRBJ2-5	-	CASSQNPAGYATQYF	TGTGCCAGCAGCCAAAACCCAGCGGGGTATGCGACCCAGTACTTC
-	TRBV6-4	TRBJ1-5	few	CASSPGLDQPQHF	TGTGCCAGCAGCCCGGGGTTGGATCAGCCCCAGCATTTT
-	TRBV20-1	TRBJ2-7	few	CSAGAPIEWGHYEQYF	TGCAGTGCTGGGGCCCCTATTGAATGGGGGCACTACGAGCAGTACTTC
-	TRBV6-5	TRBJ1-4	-	CASSYSRSAGVEKLFF	TGTGCCAGCAGTTACTCGAGGTCGGCAGGGGTAGAAAAACTGTTTTTT
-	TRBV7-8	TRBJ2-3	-	CASSLVQVNTDTQYF	TGTGCCAGCAGCTTAGTTCAAGTTAACACAGATACGCAGTATTTT
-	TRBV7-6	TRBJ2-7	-	CASSGQDYEQYF	TGTGCCAGCAGCGGCCAAGACTACGAGCAGTACTTC
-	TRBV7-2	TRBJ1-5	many	CASSLNQGSNQPQHF	TGTGCCAGCAGCTTAAATCAGGGAAGCAATCAGCCCCAGCATTTT
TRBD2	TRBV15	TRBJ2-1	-	CATSRDPEGGRNEQFF	TGTGCCACCAGCAGAGATCCCGAGGGCGGGAGAAATGAGCAGTTCTTC